These 27 T cell receptor beta chains were all obtained from the same sample, sequenced in a study of monozygotic twins with inflammatory bowel disease. TCRdb reprocessed the 5' RACE reads and stores each CDR3 protein as one record, lacking DNA. Recorded for this sample: about 440,000 distinct CDR3 sequences. The source material was blood. These receptors were taken from a human donor with ulcerative colitis or Crohn's disease, or a healthy co-twin of an affected twin (not recorded which).

The chain links TRBV12-3 or TRBV12-4 to TRBJ2-1; TCRdb proposes TRBD1, but this gene call is untestable without DNA. CDR3 size: 13 residues. The CDR3 sequence: CASILSGGHEQFF.

This chain joins TRBV2 and TRBJ2-3; the TRBD1 assignment by TCRdb is unverifiable without DNA. Germline lookup yields CDR1 SNHLY and CDR2 FYNNEI. The CDR3 totals 18 residues. CDR3: CASSEGGGTGGRLDTQYF.

This sequence joins TRBV10-3 and TRBJ1-5. The germline V gene has CDR1 ENHRY and CDR2 SYGVKD. The CDR3 is 12 amino acids. CDR3 region: CAISALNQPQHF.

The chain links TRBV6-1 to TRBJ1-5. The CDR3 has 13 residues. Germline V gives CDR1 MNHNS, CDR2 SASEGT. CDR3 residues: CASSEGINQPQHF.

This chain connects TRBV20-1 to TRBJ2-5. The CDR3 has 14 residues. Germline CDR1 DFQATT, CDR2 SNEGSKA (reference sequence). The CDR3: CSARSEPIQETQYF.

V is TRBV6-5 and J is TRBJ2-3; TCRdb returns TRBD1, unconfirmable since there is no DNA. CDR3 size: 15 residues. CDR1 is MNHEY, CDR2 SVGAGI, per germline. The CDR3 protein is CASSYRGPYTDTQYF.

The chain recombines TRBV28 with TRBJ2-7; TCRdb picks TRBD1, but there is no DNA to check that call. In germline, CDR1 is MDHEN, CDR2 SYDVKM. The CDR3 has 12 amino acids. CDR3: CASSDRPYEQYF.

V is TRBV4-3 and J is TRBJ1-6; TCRdb proposes TRBD1, but this gene call is untestable without DNA. This CDR3 has 17 residues. CDR1 is LGHNA and CDR2 is YSLEER in the germline V gene. The CDR3 sequence is CASSPSGTGGSNSPLHF.

This sequence joins TRBV2 and TRBJ2-7; TCRdb proposes TRBD2, but this gene call is untestable without DNA. The V gene's germline CDR1 is SNHLY and CDR2 FYNNEI. The CDR3 is 14 amino acids. Here the CDR3 reads CASTPPSRLYEQYF.

The chain is built from TRBV27 and TRBJ2-7; with no DNA, the TCRdb D assignment of TRBD2 cannot be verified. Germline V gene data show CDR1 as MNHEY and CDR2 as SMNVEV (reference sequence). There are 14 residues in the CDR3. The CDR3 loop reads CASSPLARTYEQYF.

The CDR3: CASSQGLAGGSTGELFF. The rearrangement uses TRBV4-2 and TRBJ2-2; TCRdb's D call of TRBD2 is untestable without DNA. This CDR3 has 17 residues. Germline V gene sequence: CDR1 LGHNA, CDR2 YNFKEQ.

The chain links TRBV7-2 to TRBJ2-5; TCRdb picks TRBD1, but there is no DNA to check that call. Germline values: CDR1 SGHTA, CDR2 FQGNSA. The CDR3 length is 13 residues. The CDR3 loop is CASSWDRGETQYF.

The chain combines TRBV7-2 with TRBJ2-3; TCRdb proposes TRBD2, but this gene call is untestable without DNA. The length of the CDR3 is 14 residues. Germline V gene sequence: CDR1 SGHTA, CDR2 FQGNSA. The CDR3 loop is CASSKGQITDTQYF.

The chain combines TRBV19 with TRBJ1-5; without DNA, the TCRdb call of TRBD1 cannot be checked. The germline V gene has CDR1 LNHDA and CDR2 SQIVND (reference sequence). This CDR3 spans 14 amino acids. CDR3 sequence reads: CASAPGAGNQPQHF.

The chain has TRBV5-1 and TRBJ1-2; TCRdb reports TRBD1, a call that lacks DNA to check it against. The CDR3 loop spans 14 amino acids. Germline V gene lookup returns CDR1 SGHRS and CDR2 YFSETQ. The chain's CDR3 is CASTRDPTEGGYTF.

The chain carries TRBV24-1 and TRBJ2-7; there is no DNA to check the TCRdb D call of TRBD1. Germline CDR1 is KGHDR and CDR2 is SFDVKD. The length of the CDR3 is 14 residues. The CDR3 reads CATSDTGPSYEQYF.

The V call is TRBV7-3, the J call TRBJ2-2; TCRdb outputs TRBD2, but without DNA this stays unchecked. CDR3 length: 13 residues. The germline CDR1 and CDR2 sequences are SGHTA and FQGTGA. The CDR3 sequence is CASSAAGAGELFF.

V usage is TRBV7-9 and J usage is TRBJ1-2. This CDR3 spans 14 amino acids. Germline assignment: CDR1 SEHNR and CDR2 FQNEAQ (reference sequence). CDR3 amino acids: CASSLRGSNYGYTF. Drawing the rest from reference TRBV7-9 and TRBJ1-2, the complete variable domain is DTGVSQNPRHKITKRGQNVTFRCDPISEHNRLYWYRQTLGQGPEFLTYFQNEAQLEKSRLLSDRFSAERPKGSFSTLEIQRTEQGDSAMYLCASSLRGSNYGYTFGSGTRLTVV.

The J gene is TRBJ2-1, the V gene TRBV7-9; the D call from TCRdb, TRBD2, cannot be confirmed without DNA. Per germline, CDR1 SEHNR and CDR2 FQNEAQ (reference sequence). This CDR3 has 14 amino acids. This CDR3 is CASSKPGLDYEQFF.

The rearrangement uses TRBV7-2 and TRBJ1-5; TCRdb calls TRBD1, which cannot be checked without DNA. The V gene's germline CDR1 is SGHTA and CDR2 FQGNSA. The CDR3 runs to 15 residues. The chain's CDR3 is CASSFYQGGNQPQHF.

The V call is TRBV5-1, the J call TRBJ2-7; TCRdb selects TRBD2, and the lack of DNA leaves this call unchecked. The V gene's germline CDR1 is SGHRS and CDR2 YFSETQ. The CDR3 runs 16 residues. CDR3: CASQPGGNSGFYEQYF.

V and J are TRBV9 and TRBJ2-3; the D call from TCRdb, TRBD2, cannot be confirmed without DNA. The CDR3 totals 17 residues. The V gene's germline CDR1 is SGDLS and CDR2 YYNGEE. The CDR3 reads CASSVGARDGITDTQYF.

The chain recombines TRBV7-2 with TRBJ2-1; TCRdb proposes TRBD2, but this gene call is untestable without DNA. CDR1 SGHTA and CDR2 FQGNSA come from the germline V gene. The CDR3 contains 15 residues. The CDR3 protein is CASSSREGGYNEQFF.

This chain uses TRBV6-6 with TRBJ1-2; without DNA, the TCRdb call of TRBD1 cannot be checked. The CDR3 consists of 14 residues. The V gene's germline CDR1 is MNHNY and CDR2 SVGAGI (reference sequence). The CDR3 loop is CASSTLGRDSGYTF.

V is TRBV2 and J is TRBJ2-1. Germline lookup yields CDR1 SNHLY and CDR2 FYNNEI. This CDR3 is built from 12 residues. The CDR3 protein is CASSAWVYEQFF.

This sequence joins TRBV3-1 and TRBJ1-6. Germline V gives CDR1 LGHDT, CDR2 YNNKEL (reference sequence). The CDR3 consists of 15 residues. Here the CDR3 reads CASSQVNTANSPLHF.

The chain combines TRBV5-4 with TRBJ2-2; TCRdb's assignment of TRBD1 cannot be checked, as there is no DNA. Germline CDR1 is SGHNT and CDR2 is YYREEE (reference sequence). The CDR3 totals 14 residues. CDR3 region: CASSLRGVTGELFF.